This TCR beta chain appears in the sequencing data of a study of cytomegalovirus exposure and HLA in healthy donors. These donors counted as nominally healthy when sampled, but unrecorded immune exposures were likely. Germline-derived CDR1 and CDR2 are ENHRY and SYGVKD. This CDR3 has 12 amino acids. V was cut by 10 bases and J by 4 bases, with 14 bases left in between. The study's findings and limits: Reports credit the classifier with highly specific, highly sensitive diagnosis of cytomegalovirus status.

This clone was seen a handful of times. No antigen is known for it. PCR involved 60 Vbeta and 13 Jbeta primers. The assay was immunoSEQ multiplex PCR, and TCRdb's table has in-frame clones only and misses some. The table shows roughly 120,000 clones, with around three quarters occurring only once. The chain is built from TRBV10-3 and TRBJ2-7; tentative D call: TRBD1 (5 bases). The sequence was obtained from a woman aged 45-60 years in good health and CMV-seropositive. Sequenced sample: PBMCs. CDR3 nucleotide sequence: TGTGCCACTACAGGTTTTCAGTACGAGCAGTACTTC. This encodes CATTGFQYEQYF.